One and the same sample provided the 21 T cell receptor beta chains below, sequenced in a study of early T cells in non-severe SARS-CoV-2 infection. TCRdb re-derived calls from the 5' RACE reads in MiXCR, one entry per CDR3 protein. Of some 45,000 distinct CDR3 sequences detected, about 4% appear once; the ten largest clones hold 5% to 6.5%. Sequenced material: whole blood. The receptor set was obtained from an adult who was a healthcare worker with PCR-confirmed SARS-CoV-2 infection or an uninfected control (not recorded which).

This clonotype was seen at least ten times. The chain couples TRBV30 to TRBJ1-2; 10 bases map to TRBD1. There are 15 residues in the CDR3. In germline, CDR1 is GTSNPN, CDR2 SVGIG (reference sequence). V dropped 0 bases and J dropped 5; count of bases not matched to a gene: 6. For the CDR3, the DNA is TGTGCCTGGAGTGTACACGGGACAGGGGTTTATGGCTACACCTTC. Translating gives CAWSVHGTGVYGYTF.

In its sample, this clonotype was seen many times. The V call is TRBV10-2, the J call TRBJ2-3, with no clear D. Germline assignment: CDR1 WSHSY and CDR2 SAAADI. This CDR3 spans 12 amino acids. Between the trimmed V and J ends, which lost 6 bases and 5 bases, there was a span of 9 bases. In DNA form, the CDR3 reads TGCGCCAGCAGGAGAGAGGTAGATACGCAGTATTTT. The encoded protein is CASRREVDTQYF.

This clonotype was picked up many times. This chain joins TRBV11-3 and TRBJ2-7; 7 bases fit TRBD1. V was pared by 5 bases and J by 4 bases, with 5 bases of the junction left unmatched. The CDR3 is 13 residues long. In germline, CDR1 is SGHNT, CDR2 YENEEA. Here the CDR3 DNA reads TGTGCCAGCAGCCTCGGACAGGAGTACGAGCAGTACTTC. Its translation is CASSLGQEYEQYF.

This clonotype showed up many times. V and J are TRBV14 and TRBJ2-2; 7 bases are a match to TRBD1. Losses at the gene ends were 6 bases for V and 2 bases for J; bases not matched to a gene: 18. CDR1 and CDR2 (germline): SGHDN, FVKESK. The CDR3 length is 19 residues. The CDR3 DNA reads TGTGCCAGCAGTTCCACTCGTTTCCGGGACAGAAAAAACACCGGGGAGCTGTTTTTT. This gives the protein CASSSTRFRDRKNTGELFF.

This clonotype came up many times. The junction departs from the called germline gene at one end, perhaps through a read error. The chain has TRBV20-1 and TRBJ2-7, with 9 bases aligning to TRBD1. This CDR3 is 14 amino acids long. Germline CDR1 reads DFQATT; CDR2 reads SNEGSKA (reference sequence). Written as DNA, the CDR3 is TGCAGTGCAGGTAGACAGGGGGTCTCCCACGAGCAGTACTTC. It codes for CSAGRQGVSHEQYF.

This clonotype has ten or more counts. The V gene is TRBV5-1, the J gene TRBJ2-3, with 10 bases matching TRBD1. This CDR3 region has 14 residues. Trimming cost V 4 bases and J 10 bases; bases outside gene matches: 9. CDR1 SGHRS and CDR2 YFSETQ come from the germline V gene. The CDR3 sequence is CASSPGQGPSSQYF. The CDR3 nucleotides are TGCGCCAGCAGCCCGGGACAGGGGCCCTCATCGCAGTATTTT.

Here the CDR3 reads CASSQIHQGMAEAFF. CDR3 DNA: TGTGCCAGCAGCCAGATTCATCAGGGGATGGCTGAAGCTTTCTTT. The chain joins TRBV14 to TRBJ1-1, with D perhaps TRBD1 (6 bases). V was pared by 3 bases and J by 6 bases, with 17 bases between. This CDR3 contains 15 residues. Germline V gives CDR1 SGHDN, CDR2 FVKESK.

This clonotype has ten or more counts. The chain carries TRBV2 and TRBJ2-3; 8 bases align to TRBD2. Trimming took 5 bases from V and 2 from J; bases not matched to a gene: 3. CDR3 length: 14 residues. Germline lookup yields CDR1 SNHLY and CDR2 FYNNEI. The CDR3 region has the DNA TGTGCCAGCAGTCGGACTAGCCACACAGATACGCAGTATTTT. Its translation: CASSRTSHTDTQYF.

Only one count was recorded for this clonotype. This chain joins TRBV5-1 and TRBJ1-5, with 7 bases identical to TRBD1. The V gene end was trimmed by 4 bases and the J gene end by 7 bases; junction bases not matched to a gene: 11. The CDR3 is 15 residues long. The germline gives CDR1 SGHRS, CDR2 YFSETQ. For the CDR3, the DNA is TGCGCCAGCAGCCCGCAGGGGGAACCAGGACAGCCCCAGCATTTT. Amino acids: CASSPQGEPGQPQHF.

This clonotype has at least ten counts. V is TRBV29-1 and J is TRBJ2-5, with 8 bases that match TRBD2. The CDR3 is made up of 16 amino acids. Germline values: CDR1 SQVTM, CDR2 ANQGSEA. The V gene end was trimmed by 0 bases and the J gene end by 1 base; junction bases not matched to a gene: 7. CDR3 sequence: CSVEDPPGGSQETQYF. The CDR3 bases are TGCAGCGTTGAAGATCCCCCGGGAGGGTCCCAAGAGACCCAGTACTTC.

CDR3 sequence (DNA): TGTGCCAGCAGACAATCCGGGGACTACGAGCAGTACTTC. Its protein is CASRQSGDYEQYF. The chain links TRBV6-6 to TRBJ2-7; TRBD2 is a possible D gene (5 bases). V was pared by 6 bases and J by 3 bases, with 12 bases between. The CDR3 has 13 amino acids. Germline V gene sequence: CDR1 MNHNY, CDR2 SVGAGI (reference sequence).

This clonotype was counted many times. The rearrangement uses TRBV7-2 and TRBJ1-2; TRBD1 might be the D (6 bases). V was clipped by 5 bases and J by 7 bases, with 17 bases between them. The CDR3 length is 14 residues. Germline V CDR1 and CDR2: SGHTA, FQGNSA. The CDR3 nucleotides read TGTGCCAGCAGCACATCCAGGGGATCGGGTGGCTACACCTTC. Protein sequence: CASSTSRGSGGYTF.

Many counts were recorded for this clonotype. The CDR3 is CSVSDRTNTGELFF. The CDR3 bases are TGCAGCGTTTCCGACAGGACGAACACCGGGGAGCTGTTTTTT. This chain links TRBV29-1 with TRBJ2-2; D possibly corresponds to TRBD1 (6 bases). The CDR3 extends over 14 amino acids. Germline V CDR1 and CDR2: SQVTM, ANQGSEA. Deletions cut 5 bases from V and 0 bases from J, with 10 bases between.

This clonotype was recorded at least ten times. The DNA for the CDR3 is TGTGCCAGCTCACCGATGGGCCTTGGGTCCTATAATTCACCCCTCCACTTT. Its translation: CASSPMGLGSYNSPLHF. The chain joins TRBV18 to TRBJ1-6, with unresolved D. Germline V gene lookup returns CDR1 KGHSH and CDR2 LQKENI. Trimming pared 3 bases from V and 1 base from J, leaving 13 bases between. The CDR3 is made up of 17 amino acids.

This clonotype was counted at least ten times. CDR3 nucleotides: TGTGCCAGCAGCGCCCATCCGGGAGCGGAGGGAGAGACCCAGTACTTC. It translates to CASSAHPGAEGETQYF. V and J are TRBV4-2 and TRBJ2-5; D may be TRBD2 (6 bases). Trimming pared 5 bases from V and 4 bases from J, leaving 20 bases between. In germline, CDR1 is LGHNA, CDR2 YNFKEQ. This CDR3 contains 16 residues.

This rearrangement joins TRBV10-1 to TRBJ2-2; the D is unclear. Trimming stripped 0 bases from V and 2 bases from J, with 10 bases between. Germline assignment: CDR1 WNHNN and CDR2 SYGVQD (reference sequence). This CDR3 has 16 residues. In DNA, the CDR3 is TGCGCCAGCAGTGAGTCGATTCTGGGAAACACCGGGGAGCTGTTTTTT. Protein: CASSESILGNTGELFF.

This clonotype was detected many times. This chain links TRBV5-5 with TRBJ2-1; 8 bases are shared with TRBD1. With V trimmed by 5 bases and J by 4 bases, 2 bases remained unmatched. Germline lookup yields CDR1 SGHKS and CDR2 YYEKEE (reference sequence). The CDR3 covers 13 residues. CDR3 bases: TGTGCCAGCAGTCGGGACAGGTACAATGAGCAGTTCTTC. Protein: CASSRDRYNEQFF.

The table lists this clonotype with many counts. The chain recombines TRBV3-1 with TRBJ1-6, with D unclear. Between the trimmed V and J ends, which lost 5 bases and 6 bases, there was a span of 11 bases. This CDR3 spans 14 amino acids. The germline V gene encodes CDR1 LGHDT and CDR2 YNNKEL (reference sequence). The CDR3 is CASSSGAANSPLHF. Written as DNA, the CDR3 is TGTGCCAGCAGCTCGGGAGCTGCTAATTCACCCCTCCACTTT. The complete variable domain, with remaining parts taken from reference TRBV3-1 and TRBJ1-6, reads DTAVSQTPKYLVTQMGNDKSIKCEQNLGHDTMYWYKQDSKKFLKIMFSYNNKELIINETVPNRFSPKSPDKAHLNLHINSLELGDSAVYFCASSSGAANSPLHFGNGTRLTVT.

Only a few counts were recorded for this clonotype. V usage is TRBV20-1 and J usage is TRBJ2-7; a possible D gene is TRBD2 (5 bases). The germline CDR1 and CDR2 sequences are DFQATT and SNEGSKA (reference sequence). The CDR3 is 14 residues long. Trimming cost V 3 bases and J 7 bases, with 19 bases left between them. CDR3 in DNA: TGCAGTGCTAGTCTACGGGGTTTAGCGCAGGAGCAGTACTTC. This codes for CSASLRGLAQEQYF.

This clonotype appeared many times. The chain carries TRBV24-1 and TRBJ2-1; possibly TRBD2 for D (5 bases). Germline lookup yields CDR1 KGHDR and CDR2 SFDVKD. Trimming stripped 4 bases from V and 10 bases from J, with 13 bases between. CDR3 size: 13 residues. The chain's CDR3 is CATSDPIRGEQFF. In DNA form, the CDR3 reads TGTGCCACCAGTGACCCGATCAGAGGGGAGCAGTTCTTC.

This clonotype was counted at least ten times. V and J are TRBV3-1 and TRBJ2-1, with unresolved D. The V end was cut by 6 bases, the J end by 7 bases, with 16 bases between. Germline V CDR1 and CDR2: LGHDT, YNNKEL (reference sequence). The CDR3 is made up of 14 amino acids. CDR3 coding DNA: TGTGCCAGCAGTCACAGCCTCGAGAGTAATGAGCAGTTCTTC. This translates into CASSHSLESNEQFF.